Below are 19 T cell receptor beta chains sequenced from a single sample in a study of T cells expressing NK-cell markers. TCRdb processed the 5' RACE reads again and assigns one entry to each CDR3 protein, with no DNA. The ten most abundant clones cover under 1.5% of a sample with about 460,000 distinct CDR3 sequences. Input material: blood T cells: a sorted CD56 or NKG2C T cell subset, CD4+ or CD8+ T cells, or bulk PBMC T cells (not recorded which). The source is a woman in her fifties or sixties in good health.

The chain combines TRBV29-1 with TRBJ1-4. Germline values: CDR1 SQVTM, CDR2 ANQGSEA. This CDR3 spans 13 amino acids. CDR3 in amino acids: CSVEIETHEKLFF. Complete variable domain (other parts from reference TRBV29-1 and TRBJ1-4): SAVISQKPSRDICQRGTSLTIQCQVDSQVTMMFWYRQQPGQSLTLIATANQGSEATYESGFVIDKFPISRPNLTFSTLTVSNMSPEDSSIYLCSVEIETHEKLFFGSGTQLSVL.

This chain connects TRBV6-5 to TRBJ2-5; the D call of TRBD1 rests on TCRdb alone, since no DNA is present to check it. The CDR3 covers 15 residues. Germline loops: CDR1 MNHEY, CDR2 SVGAGI. The CDR3 here is CASSYRRGRLETQYF.

The rearrangement joins TRBV25-1 to TRBJ2-5; checking the TCRdb D call of TRBD2 is not possible without DNA. In germline, CDR1 is MGHDK, CDR2 SYGVNS. The CDR3 length is 15 residues. The CDR3 region is CASSITGTRAETQYF.

The genes are TRBV5-1 and TRBJ2-3; TCRdb's D call, TRBD2, is unchecked because there is no DNA. The CDR3 is 15 amino acids. Germline loops: CDR1 SGHRS, CDR2 YFSETQ. CDR3 loop: CASSLTSGFTDTQYF.

The chain has TRBV7-2 and TRBJ2-1; TCRdb reports TRBD2, a call that lacks DNA to check it against. The CDR3 is 16 residues long. Germline CDR1 SGHTA, CDR2 FQGNSA. The CDR3 is CASSLFPSGAYNEQFF.

The chain joins TRBV27 to TRBJ1-5; absent DNA, TCRdb's TRBD1 call cannot be checked. This CDR3 is 14 amino acids long. CDR1 and CDR2 (germline): MNHEY, SMNVEV (reference sequence). Here the CDR3 reads CASSHHRDGQPQHF.

This chain connects TRBV29-1 to TRBJ2-1; TCRdb's D gene call, TRBD1, goes unchecked for lack of DNA. Germline-derived CDR1 and CDR2 are SQVTM and ANQGSEA. This CDR3 region has 15 residues. CDR3 loop: CSVEKHGQGRNEQFF.

The chain carries TRBV4-1 and TRBJ2-1; the TCRdb D gene call, TRBD1, has no DNA to confirm it. There are 17 residues in the CDR3. Germline CDR1 is MGHRA and CDR2 is YSYEKL. Here the CDR3 reads CASSQALITTGSHEQFF.

V usage is TRBV29-1 and J usage is TRBJ1-5; the D call from TCRdb, TRBD1, cannot be confirmed without DNA. The CDR3 spans 15 residues. CDR1 and CDR2 from the germline V gene are SQVTM and ANQGSEA. The CDR3 here is CSVRGFGQSNQPQHF.

The chain has TRBV27 and TRBJ1-4. The CDR3 is made up of 13 amino acids. From germline, CDR1 is MNHEY and CDR2 SMNVEV (reference sequence). The CDR3 is CARTRRRHEKLFF.

The chain is built from TRBV7-9 and TRBJ2-2; with no DNA, the TCRdb D assignment of TRBD2 cannot be verified. This CDR3 has 16 amino acids. The germline V gene has CDR1 SEHNR and CDR2 FQNEAQ (reference sequence). The CDR3 sequence: CASSKWGALGTGELFF. The entire variable domain, with the rest obtained from reference TRBV7-9 and TRBJ2-2, is as follows: DTGVSQNPRHKITKRGQNVTFRCDPISEHNRLYWYRQTLGQGPEFLTYFQNEAQLEKSRLLSDRFSAERPKGSFSTLEIQRTEQGDSAMYLCASSKWGALGTGELFFGEGSRLTVL.

The genes are TRBV5-1 and TRBJ2-1; the D call from TCRdb, TRBD2, cannot be confirmed without DNA. There are 17 residues in the CDR3. Per the germline V gene, CDR1 is SGHRS and CDR2 is YFSETQ. The CDR3 here is CASSLVMGGSSYNEQFF.

The V and J genes are TRBV11-2 and TRBJ2-4; no DNA is available, so the TRBD1 call from TCRdb remains unchecked. The CDR3 is 16 residues long. Germline V CDR1 and CDR2: SGHAT, FQNNGV. The CDR3 loop reads CASSSVVTAPRNIQYF.

The J gene is TRBJ1-3, the V gene TRBV5-1; the D gene TCRdb calls, TRBD1, cannot be checked with no DNA. The CDR3 consists of 13 residues. Germline values: CDR1 SGHRS, CDR2 YFSETQ. The CDR3 here is CASSSTGENTIYF. Looking up the rest from reference TRBV5-1 and TRBJ1-3 gives the full variable domain: KAGVTQTPRYLIKTRGQQVTLSCSPISGHRSVSWYQQTPGQGLQFLFEYFSETQRNKGNFPGRFSGRQFSNSRSEMNVSTLELGDSALYLCASSSTGENTIYFGEGSWLTVV.

V gene TRBV11-3 combines with J gene TRBJ2-2. Germline V gene sequence: CDR1 SGHNT, CDR2 YENEEA. The length of the CDR3 is 14 residues. The CDR3 spells CASRRRENTGELFF.

J is TRBJ1-1 and V is TRBV9; the D call from TCRdb, TRBD1, cannot be confirmed without DNA. The CDR3 extends over 16 amino acids. Germline CDR1 and CDR2: SGDLS and YYNGEE. CDR3 loop: CASSGWTGGLNTEAFF.

This chain connects TRBV15 to TRBJ2-3; as DNA is missing, the TRBD1 call by TCRdb cannot be tested. This CDR3 contains 16 residues. Germline CDR1 reads LNHNV; CDR2 reads YYDKDF (reference sequence). The CDR3 sequence: CATSSNQGGGTDTQYF.

The chain employs TRBV5-4 and TRBJ2-3; no DNA is available, so the TRBD1 call from TCRdb remains unchecked. Germline V gene data show CDR1 as SGHNT and CDR2 as YYREEE (reference sequence). The CDR3 has 15 amino acids. The CDR3 here is CASSLRQSSTDTQYF.

The genes are TRBV4-1 and TRBJ1-2. Germline V lookup: CDR1 MGHRA, CDR2 YSYEKL. CDR3 size: 13 residues. The CDR3: CASSQVVQHGYTF.